What follows is one TCR delta chain and its context. The same CDR3 can be traced to other DNA sequences in this sample. This record belongs to a study of gamma-delta chains in newborns, infants, children. The overall study: Polyclonal expansion of innate γδ T cells after birth follows microbial exposure.

TCRdb processed the reads again with the CATT caller. The sample includes about 3,000 delta-chain clones, under 3% of them seen just once. Germline CDR1 GEAIGNYY, CDR2 EKD. Trimming took 3 bases from V and 1 from J; bases not matched to a gene: 21. CDR3 length equals 23 residues. The sequenced material came from blood. V gene TRDV2 combines with J gene TRDJ3; 9 nucleotides match TRDD3. The receptor was derived from a child who was a newborn, infant or young child, either healthy, febrile or measles-vaccinated (not recorded which). Here the CDR3 reads CACDSIPSDVLGDVSWDTRQMFF. In DNA, the CDR3 is TGTGCCTGTGACTCCATTCCCTCCGACGTTCTGGGGGATGTTTCCTGGGACACCCGACAGATGTTTTTC.